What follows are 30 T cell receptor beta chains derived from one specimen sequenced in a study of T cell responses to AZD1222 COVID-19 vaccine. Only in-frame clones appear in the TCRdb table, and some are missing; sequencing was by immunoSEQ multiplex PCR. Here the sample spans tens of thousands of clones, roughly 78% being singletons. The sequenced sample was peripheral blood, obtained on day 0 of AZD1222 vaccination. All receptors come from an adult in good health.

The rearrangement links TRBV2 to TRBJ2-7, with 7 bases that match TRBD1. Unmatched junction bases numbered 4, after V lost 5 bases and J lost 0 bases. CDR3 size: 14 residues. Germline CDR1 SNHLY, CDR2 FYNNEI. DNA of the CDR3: TGTGCCAGCAGTAAGGGACAGCCCTCCTACGAGCAGTACTTC. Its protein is CASSKGQPSYEQYF.

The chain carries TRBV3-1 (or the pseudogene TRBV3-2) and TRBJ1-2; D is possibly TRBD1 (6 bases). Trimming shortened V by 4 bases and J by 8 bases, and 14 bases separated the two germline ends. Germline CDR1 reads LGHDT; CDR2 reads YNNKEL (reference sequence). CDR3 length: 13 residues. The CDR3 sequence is CASSPGTLGGYTF. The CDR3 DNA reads TGTGCCAGCAGCCCCGGGACACTGGGGGGCTACACCTTC.

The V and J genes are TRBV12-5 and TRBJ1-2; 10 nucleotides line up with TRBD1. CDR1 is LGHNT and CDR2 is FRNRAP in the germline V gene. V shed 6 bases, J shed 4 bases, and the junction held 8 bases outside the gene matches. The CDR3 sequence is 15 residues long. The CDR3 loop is CASGRDRGLAYGYTF. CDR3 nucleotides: TGTGCTAGTGGCCGCGACAGGGGGCTTGCCTATGGCTACACCTTC.

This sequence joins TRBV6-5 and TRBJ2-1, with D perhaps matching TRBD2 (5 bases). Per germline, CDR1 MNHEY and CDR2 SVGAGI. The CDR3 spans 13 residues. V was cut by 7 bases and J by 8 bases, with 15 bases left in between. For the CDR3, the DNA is TGTGCCAGCAAGGTCGCGGGTGGGGATGAGCAGTTCTTC. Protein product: CASKVAGGDEQFF.

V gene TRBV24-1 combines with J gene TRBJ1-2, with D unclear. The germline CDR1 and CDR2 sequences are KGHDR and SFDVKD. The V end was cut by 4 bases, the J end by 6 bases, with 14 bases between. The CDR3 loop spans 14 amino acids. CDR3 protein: CATSDPTRAHGYTF. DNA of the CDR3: TGTGCCACCAGTGACCCAACACGGGCCCATGGCTACACCTTC.

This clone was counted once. DNA for the CDR3: TGTGCCATCAGTGAGTCGGGGGTAGGACACGAGCAGTACTTC. Its translation: CAISESGVGHEQYF. The chain combines TRBV10-3 with TRBJ2-7; D might be TRBD1 or TRBD2, each matching 5 bases. CDR1 is ENHRY and CDR2 is SYGVKD in the germline V gene. The CDR3 spans 14 residues. The germline V and J ends were trimmed by 0 bases and 5 bases, with 11 bases remaining between them.

CDR3 coding DNA: TGTGCCAGCAGTAACCCCCAGCTACAAGAGACCCAGTACTTC. Protein product: CASSNPQLQETQYF. This sequence joins TRBV6-5 and TRBJ2-5; D call uncertain. The ends were cut back, 5 bases at V and 2 bases at J, with 12 bases in the middle. There are 14 residues in the CDR3. Per the germline V gene, CDR1 is MNHEY and CDR2 is SVGAGI.

Here the CDR3 reads CASSLGAGLAGHEQYF. The CDR3 nucleotides read TGTGCCAGCAGCTTAGGCGCGGGACTAGCAGGCCACGAGCAGTACTTC. The chain recombines TRBV7-2 with TRBJ2-7; 9 bases match TRBD2. Germline V gene lookup returns CDR1 SGHTA and CDR2 FQGNSA. The CDR3 covers 16 residues. Losses at the gene ends were 1 base for V and 5 bases for J; bases not matched to a gene: 9.

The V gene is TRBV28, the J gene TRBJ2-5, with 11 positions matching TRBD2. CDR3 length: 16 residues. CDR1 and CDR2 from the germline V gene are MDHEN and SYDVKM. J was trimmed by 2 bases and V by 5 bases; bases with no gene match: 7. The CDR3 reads CASSPDLAGGQETQYF. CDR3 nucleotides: TGTGCCAGCAGTCCCGACCTAGCGGGGGGACAAGAGACCCAGTACTTC.

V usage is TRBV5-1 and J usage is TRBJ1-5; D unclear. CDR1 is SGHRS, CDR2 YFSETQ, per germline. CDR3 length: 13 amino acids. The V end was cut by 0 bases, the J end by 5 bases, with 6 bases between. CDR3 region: CASSLGEDQPQHF. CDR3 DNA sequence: TGCGCCAGCAGCTTGGGAGAAGATCAGCCCCAGCATTTT.

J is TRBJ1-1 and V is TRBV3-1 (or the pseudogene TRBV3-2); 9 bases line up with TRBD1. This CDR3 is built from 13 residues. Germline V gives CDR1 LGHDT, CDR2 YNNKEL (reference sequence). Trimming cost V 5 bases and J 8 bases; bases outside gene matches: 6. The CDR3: CASSSGTGREAFF. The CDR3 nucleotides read TGTGCCAGCAGCTCCGGGACAGGGAGAGAAGCTTTCTTT.

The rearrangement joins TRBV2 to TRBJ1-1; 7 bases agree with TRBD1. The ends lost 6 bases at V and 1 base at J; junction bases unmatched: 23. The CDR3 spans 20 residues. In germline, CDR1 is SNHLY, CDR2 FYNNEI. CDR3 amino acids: CASREFRGLLKTGPNTEAFF. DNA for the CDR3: TGTGCCAGCAGGGAGTTCCGGGGGCTACTTAAGACAGGGCCGAACACTGAAGCTTTCTTT.

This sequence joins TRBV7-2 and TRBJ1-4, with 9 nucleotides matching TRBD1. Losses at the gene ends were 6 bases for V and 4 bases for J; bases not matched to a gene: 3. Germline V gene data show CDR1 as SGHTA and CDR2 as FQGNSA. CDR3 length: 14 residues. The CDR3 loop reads CASSPTGGNEKLFF. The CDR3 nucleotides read TGTGCCAGCAGTCCGACAGGGGGTAATGAAAAACTGTTTTTT.

In DNA, the CDR3 is TGTGCCAGCAGCTTAACGCGCAATCAGCCCCAGCATTTT. Its translation: CASSLTRNQPQHF. This sequence joins TRBV7-3 and TRBJ1-5; D remains ambiguous. Deletions cut 0 bases from V and 2 bases from J, with 2 bases between. Germline V gene data show CDR1 as SGHTA and CDR2 as FQGTGA. There are 13 residues in the CDR3.

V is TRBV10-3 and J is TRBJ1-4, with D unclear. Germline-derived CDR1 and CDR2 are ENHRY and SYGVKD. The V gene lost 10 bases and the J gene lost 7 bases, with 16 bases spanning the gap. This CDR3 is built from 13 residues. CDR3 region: CATGSQAGEKLFF. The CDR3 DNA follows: TGTGCCACCGGGTCGCAGGCTGGTGAAAAACTGTTTTTT.

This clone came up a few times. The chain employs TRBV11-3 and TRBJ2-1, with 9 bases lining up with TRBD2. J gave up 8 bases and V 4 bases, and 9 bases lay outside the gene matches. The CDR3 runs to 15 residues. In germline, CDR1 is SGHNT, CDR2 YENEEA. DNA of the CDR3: TGTGCCAGCAGCTCCCGCGGGAGGGCCATCGATGAGCAGTTCTTC. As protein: CASSSRGRAIDEQFF.

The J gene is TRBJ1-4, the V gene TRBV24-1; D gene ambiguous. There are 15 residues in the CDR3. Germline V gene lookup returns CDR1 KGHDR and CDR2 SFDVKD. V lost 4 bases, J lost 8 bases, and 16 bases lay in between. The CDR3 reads CATSEANRREEKLFF. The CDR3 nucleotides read TGTGCCACCAGTGAAGCCAATCGGCGGGAGGAAAAACTGTTTTTT.

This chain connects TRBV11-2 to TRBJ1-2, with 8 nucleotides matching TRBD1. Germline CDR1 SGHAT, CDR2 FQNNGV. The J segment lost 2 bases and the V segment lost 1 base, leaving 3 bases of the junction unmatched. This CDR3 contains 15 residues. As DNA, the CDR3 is TGTGCCAGCAGCTTAGTCCCAGGGGGCAACTATGGCTACACCTTC. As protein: CASSLVPGGNYGYTF.

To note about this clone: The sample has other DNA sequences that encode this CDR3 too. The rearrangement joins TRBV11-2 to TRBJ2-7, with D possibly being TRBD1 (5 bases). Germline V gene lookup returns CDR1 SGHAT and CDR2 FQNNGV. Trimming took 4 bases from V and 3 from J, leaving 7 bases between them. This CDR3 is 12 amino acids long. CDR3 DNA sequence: TGTGCCAGCAGCTCCAGGGTCTACGAGCAGTACTTC. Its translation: CASSSRVYEQYF.

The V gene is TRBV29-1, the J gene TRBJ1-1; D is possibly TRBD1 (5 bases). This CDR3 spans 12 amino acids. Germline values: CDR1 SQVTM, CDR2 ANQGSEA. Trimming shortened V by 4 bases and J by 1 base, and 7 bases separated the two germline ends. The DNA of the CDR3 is TGCAGCGTTGTAACAGGGAACACTGAAGCTTTCTTT. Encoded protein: CSVVTGNTEAFF. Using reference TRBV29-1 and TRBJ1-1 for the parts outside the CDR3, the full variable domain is SAVISQKPSRDICQRGTSLTIQCQVDSQVTMMFWYRQQPGQSLTLIATANQGSEATYESGFVIDKFPISRPNLTFSTLTVSNMSPEDSSIYLCSVVTGNTEAFFGQGTRLTVV.

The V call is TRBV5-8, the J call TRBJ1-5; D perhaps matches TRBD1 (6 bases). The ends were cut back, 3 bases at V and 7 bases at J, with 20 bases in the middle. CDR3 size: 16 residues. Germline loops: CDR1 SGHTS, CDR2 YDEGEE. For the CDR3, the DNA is TGTGCCAGCAGCTATTACCAAGGGGGTTCCAGCCAGCCCCAGCATTTT. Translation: CASSYYQGGSSQPQHF.

The DNA for the CDR3 is TGCAGCGTTGGCGGGGCTAGCTCCTACGAGCAGTACTTC. Residues: CSVGGASSYEQYF. This chain uses TRBV29-1 with TRBJ2-7, with D tentatively TRBD2 (6 bases). In germline, CDR1 is SQVTM, CDR2 ANQGSEA. There are 13 residues in the CDR3. V was shortened by 4 bases and J by 0 bases, with 10 bases between the two germline ends.

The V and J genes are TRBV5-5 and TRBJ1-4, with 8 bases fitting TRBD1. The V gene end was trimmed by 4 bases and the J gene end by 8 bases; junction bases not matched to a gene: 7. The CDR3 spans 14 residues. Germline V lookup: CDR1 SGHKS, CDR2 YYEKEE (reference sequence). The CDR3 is CASSLARGHEKLFF. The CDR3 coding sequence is TGTGCCAGCAGCCTCGCCAGGGGGCACGAAAAACTGTTTTTT.

Here the CDR3 reads CASSLASSSIQYF. The CDR3 bases are TGTGCCAGCAGCTTAGCTAGCAGCAGCATTCAGTACTTC. The chain couples TRBV7-2 to TRBJ2-4; D is ambiguous. This CDR3 region has 13 residues. Germline V gene sequence: CDR1 SGHTA, CDR2 FQGNSA. The V end lost 0 bases, the J end lost 9 bases, and 9 bases lay between the germline ends.

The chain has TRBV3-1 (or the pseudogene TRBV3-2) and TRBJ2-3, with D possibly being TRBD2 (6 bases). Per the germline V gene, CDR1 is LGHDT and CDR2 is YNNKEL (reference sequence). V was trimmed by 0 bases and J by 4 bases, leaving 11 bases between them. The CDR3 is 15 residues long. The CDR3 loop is CASSQDNWGADTQYF. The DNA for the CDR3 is TGTGCCAGCAGCCAAGATAACTGGGGGGCAGATACGCAGTATTTT.

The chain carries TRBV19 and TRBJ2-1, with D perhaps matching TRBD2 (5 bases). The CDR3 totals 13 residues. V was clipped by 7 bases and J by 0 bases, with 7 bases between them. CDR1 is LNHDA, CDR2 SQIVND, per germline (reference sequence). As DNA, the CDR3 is TGTGCCAGTAAGGAGGACTCCTACAATGAGCAGTTCTTC. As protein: CASKEDSYNEQFF.

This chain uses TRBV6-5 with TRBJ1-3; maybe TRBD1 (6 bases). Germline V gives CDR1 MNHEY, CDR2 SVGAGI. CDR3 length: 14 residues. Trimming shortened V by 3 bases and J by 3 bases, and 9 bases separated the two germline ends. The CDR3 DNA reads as TGTGCCAGCAGTTATTTCAGGGGTGGAAACACCATATATTTT. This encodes CASSYFRGGNTIYF.

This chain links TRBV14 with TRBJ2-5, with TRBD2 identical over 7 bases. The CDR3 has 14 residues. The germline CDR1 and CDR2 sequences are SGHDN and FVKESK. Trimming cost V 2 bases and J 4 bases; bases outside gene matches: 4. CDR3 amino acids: CASSQSGGTETQYF. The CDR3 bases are TGTGCCAGCAGCCAATCGGGGGGAACAGAGACCCAGTACTTC.

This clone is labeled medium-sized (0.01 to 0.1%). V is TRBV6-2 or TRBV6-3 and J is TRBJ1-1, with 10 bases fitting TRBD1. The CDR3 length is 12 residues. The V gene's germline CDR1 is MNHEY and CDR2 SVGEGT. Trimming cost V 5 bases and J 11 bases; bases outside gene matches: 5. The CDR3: CASSRQGARAFF. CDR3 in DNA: TGTGCCAGCAGTCGACAGGGGGCGCGGGCTTTCTTT.

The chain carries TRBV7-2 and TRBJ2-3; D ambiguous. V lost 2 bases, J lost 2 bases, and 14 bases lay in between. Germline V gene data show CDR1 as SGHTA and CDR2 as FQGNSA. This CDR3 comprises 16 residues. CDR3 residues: CASSLCSHPDTDTQYF. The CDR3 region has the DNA TGTGCCAGCAGCTTATGCTCCCACCCAGACACAGATACGCAGTATTTT.